This record concerns one T cell receptor (beta chain) sequence. The sample is drawn from a study of monozygotic twins with inflammatory bowel disease. TCRdb reprocessed the 5' RACE reads, keeping one entry per CDR3 protein, no DNA. This sample contains approximately 400,000 distinct CDR3 sequences. This CDR3 spans 15 amino acids. Germline values: CDR1 LNHDA, CDR2 SQIVND (reference sequence). From whole blood, total RNA was isolated without any sorting of T cells. Sample: blood. The TCR comes from a human donor with ulcerative colitis or Crohn's disease, or a healthy co-twin of an affected twin (not recorded which). The chain has TRBV19 and TRBJ2-1; TCRdb's assignment of TRBD1 cannot be checked, as there is no DNA. This CDR3 reads CASKSDRGRYNEQFF.